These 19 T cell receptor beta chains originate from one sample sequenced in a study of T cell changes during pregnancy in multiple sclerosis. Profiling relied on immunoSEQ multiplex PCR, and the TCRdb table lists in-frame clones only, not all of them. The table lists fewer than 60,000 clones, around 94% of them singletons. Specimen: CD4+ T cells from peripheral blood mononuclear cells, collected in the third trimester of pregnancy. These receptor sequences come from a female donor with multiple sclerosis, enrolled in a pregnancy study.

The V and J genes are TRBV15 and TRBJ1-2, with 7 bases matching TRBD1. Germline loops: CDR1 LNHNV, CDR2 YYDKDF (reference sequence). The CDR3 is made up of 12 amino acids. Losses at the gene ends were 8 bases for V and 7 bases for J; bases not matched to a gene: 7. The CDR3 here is CATQDREIGYTF. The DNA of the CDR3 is TGTGCCACCCAAGACAGGGAAATTGGCTACACCTTC.

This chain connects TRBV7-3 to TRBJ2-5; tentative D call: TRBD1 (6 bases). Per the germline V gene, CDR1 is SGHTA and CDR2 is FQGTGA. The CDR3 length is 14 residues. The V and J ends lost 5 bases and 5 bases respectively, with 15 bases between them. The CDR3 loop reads CASSQQGREETQYF. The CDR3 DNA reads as TGTGCCAGCAGCCAACAGGGCAGGGAGGAGACCCAGTACTTC. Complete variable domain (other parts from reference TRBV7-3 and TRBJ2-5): GAGVSQTPSNKVTEKGKYVELRCDPISGHTALYWYRQSLGQGPEFLIYFQGTGAADDSGLPNDRFFAVRPEGSVSTLKIQRTERGDSAVYLCASSQQGREETQYFGPGTRLLVL.

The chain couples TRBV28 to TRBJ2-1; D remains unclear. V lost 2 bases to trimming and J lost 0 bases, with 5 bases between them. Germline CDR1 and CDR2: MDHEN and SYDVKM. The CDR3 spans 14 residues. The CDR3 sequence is CASSLASSYNEQFF. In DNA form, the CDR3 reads TGTGCCAGCAGTTTAGCTAGCTCCTACAATGAGCAGTTCTTC.

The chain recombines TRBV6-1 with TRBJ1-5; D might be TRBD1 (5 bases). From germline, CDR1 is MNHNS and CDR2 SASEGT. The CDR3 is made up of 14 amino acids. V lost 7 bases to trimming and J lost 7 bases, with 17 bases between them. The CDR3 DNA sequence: TGTGCCAGCACCGCGGTAGCGGAGGGGCAGCCCCAGCATTTT. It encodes CASTAVAEGQPQHF.

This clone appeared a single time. The CDR3 region has the DNA TGCGCCAGCAGCCCGGGGGATCGCAATCAGCCCCAGCATTTT. Translated, it gives CASSPGDRNQPQHF. This chain uses TRBV5-1 with TRBJ1-5; maybe TRBD1 (5 bases). V shed 4 bases and J shed 2 bases, with 10 bases lying between them. From germline, CDR1 is SGHRS and CDR2 YFSETQ. This CDR3 contains 14 residues.

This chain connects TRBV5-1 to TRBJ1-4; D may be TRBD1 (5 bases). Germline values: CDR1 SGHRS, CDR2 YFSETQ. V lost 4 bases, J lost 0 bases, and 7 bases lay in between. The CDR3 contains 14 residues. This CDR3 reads CASSQGATNEKLFF. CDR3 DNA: TGCGCCAGCAGCCAGGGCGCAACTAATGAAAAACTGTTTTTT. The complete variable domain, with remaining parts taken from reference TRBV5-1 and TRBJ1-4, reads KAGVTQTPRYLIKTRGQQVTLSCSPISGHRSVSWYQQTPGQGLQFLFEYFSETQRNKGNFPGRFSGRQFSNSRSEMNVSTLELGDSALYLCASSQGATNEKLFFGSGTQLSVL.

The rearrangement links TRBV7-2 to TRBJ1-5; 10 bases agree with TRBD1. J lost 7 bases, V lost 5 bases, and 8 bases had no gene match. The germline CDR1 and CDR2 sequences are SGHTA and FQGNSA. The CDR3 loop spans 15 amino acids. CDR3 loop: CASSQIGQGEQPQHF. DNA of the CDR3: TGTGCCAGCAGCCAAATAGGACAGGGGGAGCAGCCCCAGCATTTT.

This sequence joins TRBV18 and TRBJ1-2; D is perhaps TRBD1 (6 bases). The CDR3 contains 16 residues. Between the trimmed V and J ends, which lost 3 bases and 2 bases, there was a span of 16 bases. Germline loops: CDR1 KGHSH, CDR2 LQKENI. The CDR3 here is CASSPSQGTINYGYTF. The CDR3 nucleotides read TGTGCCAGCTCACCGAGCCAGGGGACAATCAACTATGGCTACACCTTC.

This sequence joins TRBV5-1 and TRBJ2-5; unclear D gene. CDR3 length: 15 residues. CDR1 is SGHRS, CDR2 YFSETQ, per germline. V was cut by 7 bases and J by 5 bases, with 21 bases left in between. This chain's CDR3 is CASRLEPHTTETQYF. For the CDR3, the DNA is TGCGCCAGCCGCCTGGAGCCCCATACTACGGAGACCCAGTACTTC.

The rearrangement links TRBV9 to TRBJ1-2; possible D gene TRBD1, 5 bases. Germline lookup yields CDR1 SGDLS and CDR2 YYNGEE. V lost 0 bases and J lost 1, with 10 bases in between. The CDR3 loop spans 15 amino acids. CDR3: CASSVDGRVNYGYTF. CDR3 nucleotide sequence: TGTGCCAGCAGCGTAGACGGCAGGGTTAACTATGGCTACACCTTC.

The CDR3 sequence is CASSDGGQGAWNYGYTF. CDR3 coding DNA: TGTGCCAGCAGTGATGGCGGACAGGGGGCGTGGAACTATGGCTACACCTTC. This chain links TRBV2 with TRBJ1-2, with TRBD1 matching 11 bases. This CDR3 spans 17 amino acids. V dropped 3 bases and J dropped 2; count of bases not matched to a gene: 8. CDR1 and CDR2 (germline): SNHLY, FYNNEI.

CDR3 coding DNA: TGTGCCAGTAGCTACCTGGGCGGGGGAAACACCATATATTTT. Translating gives CASSYLGGGNTIYF. This chain links TRBV19 with TRBJ1-3; D is unresolved. The germline V and J ends were trimmed by 6 bases and 4 bases, with 13 bases remaining between them. Germline V lookup: CDR1 LNHDA, CDR2 SQIVND (reference sequence). The CDR3 length is 14 residues.

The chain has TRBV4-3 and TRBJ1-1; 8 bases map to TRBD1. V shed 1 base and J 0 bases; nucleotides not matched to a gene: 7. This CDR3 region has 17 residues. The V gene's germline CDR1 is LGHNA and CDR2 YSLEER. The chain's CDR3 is CASSQVIGTGVNTEAFF. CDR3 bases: TGCGCCAGCAGCCAAGTGATAGGGACAGGAGTGAACACTGAAGCTTTCTTT.

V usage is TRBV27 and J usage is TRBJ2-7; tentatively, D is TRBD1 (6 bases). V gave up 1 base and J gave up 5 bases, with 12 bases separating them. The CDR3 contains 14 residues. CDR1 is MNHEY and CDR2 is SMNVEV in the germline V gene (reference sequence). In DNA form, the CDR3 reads TGTGCCAGCAGTTTATACCAGGGGTTCAACGAGCAGTACTTC. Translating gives CASSLYQGFNEQYF.

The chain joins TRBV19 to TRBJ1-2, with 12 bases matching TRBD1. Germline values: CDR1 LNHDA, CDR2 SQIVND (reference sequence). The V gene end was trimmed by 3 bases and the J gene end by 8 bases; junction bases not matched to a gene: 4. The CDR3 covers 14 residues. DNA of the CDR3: TGTGCCAGTAGTATGCGGGACAGGGGGCTCGGCTACACCTTC. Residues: CASSMRDRGLGYTF. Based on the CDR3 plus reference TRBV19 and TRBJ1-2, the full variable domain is DGGITQSPKYLFRKEGQNVTLSCEQNLNHDAMYWYRQDPGQGLRLIYYSQIVNDFQKGDIAEGYSVSREKKESFPLTVTSAQKNPTAFYLCASSMRDRGLGYTFGSGTRLTVV.

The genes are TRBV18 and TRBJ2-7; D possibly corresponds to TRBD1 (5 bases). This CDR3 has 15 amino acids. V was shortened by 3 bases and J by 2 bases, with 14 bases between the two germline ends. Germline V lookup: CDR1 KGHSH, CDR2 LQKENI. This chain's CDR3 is CASSPLQGGTYEQYF. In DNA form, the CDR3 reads TGTGCCAGCTCACCGCTTCAGGGTGGCACCTACGAGCAGTACTTC.

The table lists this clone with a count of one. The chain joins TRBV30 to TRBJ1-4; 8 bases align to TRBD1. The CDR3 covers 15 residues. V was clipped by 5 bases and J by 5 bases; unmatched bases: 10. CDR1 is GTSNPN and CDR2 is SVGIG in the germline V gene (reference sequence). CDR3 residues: CAWEVTGGGNEKLFF. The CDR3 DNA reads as TGTGCCTGGGAGGTCACAGGGGGAGGGAATGAAAAACTGTTTTTT.

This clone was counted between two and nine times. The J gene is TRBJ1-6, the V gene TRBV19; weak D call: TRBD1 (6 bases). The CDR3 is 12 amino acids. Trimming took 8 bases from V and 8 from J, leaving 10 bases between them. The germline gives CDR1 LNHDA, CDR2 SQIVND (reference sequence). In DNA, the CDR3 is TGTGCCAGTTCACGACAGGATTCACCCCTCCACTTT. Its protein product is CASSRQDSPLHF.

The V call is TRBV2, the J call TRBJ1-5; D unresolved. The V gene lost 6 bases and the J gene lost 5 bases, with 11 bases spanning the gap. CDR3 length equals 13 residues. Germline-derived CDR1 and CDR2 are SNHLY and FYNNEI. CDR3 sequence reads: CASSGSRDQPQHF. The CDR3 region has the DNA TGTGCCAGCAGCGGAAGCCGGGATCAGCCCCAGCATTTT. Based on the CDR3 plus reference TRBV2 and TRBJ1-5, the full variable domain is EPEVTQTPSHQVTQMGQEVILRCVPISNHLYFYWYRQILGQKVEFLVSFYNNEISEKSEIFDDQFSVERPDGSNFTLKIRSTKLEDSAMYFCASSGSRDQPQHFGDGTRLSIL.